This TCR beta chain is drawn from a study of beta chain features in type 1 diabetes. Study-level points and caveats: Researchers report that Type 1 diabetes patients had moderately but significantly shorter TCRB CDR3s across all four CD4+ subsets.

CD4+ naive, central memory, regulatory and stem cell-like memory subsets were isolated by sorting on CD45RO/CCR7/CD25/CD127/CD95/CD27. The CDR3 runs to 14 residues. With 0 bases removed from V and 0 bases from J, the gap between germline ends came to 6 bases. Germline lookup yields CDR1 MNHEY and CDR2 SVGAGI. The isolated RNA, all of it, was reverse transcribed, so expressed TCRB transcripts were what got sequenced. It was found that naive, central memory and regulatory T cell samples averaged approximately 3.6 million reads. The assay was immunoSEQ multiplex PCR, and TCRdb's table has in-frame clones only and misses some. Here the sample spans 500,000 to 650,000 clones, 9.5% to 15% being singletons. As regards this clone: Its matching antigen is unknown. This sample also contains other DNA sequences that code for the same CDR3.

This receptor was obtained from a man younger than 45 with type 1 diabetes. Sequencing input: naive CD4+ T cells from blood. The chain employs TRBV6-5 and TRBJ2-7; the D is unclear. The CDR3 nucleotides read TGTGCCAGCAGTTACTCACGGTCCTCCTACGAGCAGTACTTC. Translation: CASSYSRSSYEQYF.